The rows below give T cell receptor beta chains drawn from one sample of a study of spatial heterogeneity in lung cancer. TCRdb analysed the 5' RACE reads with MiXCR anew, one entry per CDR3 protein. The data contain over 10,000 distinct CDR3 sequences, around 15% of them seen just once; the ten biggest clones take up more than 35%. This specimen consisted of PBMCs, obtained at surgery. The receptors stem from a male donor with early-stage non-small cell lung cancer. The CDR3 runs from the conserved cysteine through the conserved F or W. Each record gives: D gene, J gene, V gene, clone size, CDR3 protein, CDR3 DNA. A D gene is named only where the DNA matches it firmly. The size entry is marked missing in some rows and otherwise reads once, few, many or a size class.

TRBD2,TRBJ2-4,TRBV28,many,CASRSGLWDIQYF,TGTGCCAGCAGGTCGGGACTATGGGACATTCAGTACTTC
TRBD2,TRBJ2-5,TRBV4-1,NA,CASSQVPAGEETQYF,TGCGCCAGCAGCCAAGTGCCAGCGGGGGAAGAGACCCAGTACTTC
NA,TRBJ2-3,TRBV7-8,NA,CASSSRGRTDTQYF,TGTGCCAGCAGCTCCAGAGGACGCACAGATACGCAGTATTTT
NA,TRBJ2-2,TRBV7-9,NA,CASSLGILGHDNTGELFF,TGTGCCAGCAGCTTAGGAATTCTAGGACACGATAACACCGGGGAGCTGTTTTTT
NA,TRBJ2-7,TRBV28,NA,CASSPVRYEQYF,TGTGCCAGCAGTCCCGTAAGATACGAGCAGTACTTC
NA,TRBJ2-5,TRBV5-1,few,CASSLITDQETQYF,TGCGCCAGCAGCTTGATAACAGATCAAGAGACCCAGTACTTC
NA,TRBJ2-7,TRBV12-3/TRBV12-4,few,CASSEPDGWRYEQYF,TGTGCCAGCAGCGAACCTGACGGGTGGAGGTACGAGCAGTACTTC
NA,TRBJ2-7,TRBV3-1,NA,CASSTRYPGERGEQYF,TGTGCCAGCAGCACACGTTACCCGGGAGAACGGGGCGAGCAGTACTTC
NA,TRBJ2-4,TRBV4-1,NA,CASSQQVLGIQYF,TGCGCCAGCAGCCAACAGGTTTTGGGCATTCAGTACTTC
NA,TRBJ2-3,TRBV6-6,few,CASSLVISTDTQYF,TGTGCCAGCAGTTTGGTGATTAGCACAGATACGCAGTATTTT
NA,TRBJ1-5,TRBV4-1,few,CASSQEAASYNQPQHF,TGCGCCAGCAGCCAAGAGGCGGCGAGTTACAATCAGCCCCAGCATTTT
NA,TRBJ1-1,TRBV4-1,few,CASSQEGEAFF,TGCGCCAGCAGCCAAGAAGGTGAAGCTTTCTTT
NA,TRBJ2-1,TRBV3-1,large,CASSQDQTDSYNEQFF,TGTGCCAGCAGCCAAGATCAGACAGATTCCTACAATGAGCAGTTCTTC
NA,TRBJ2-2,TRBV7-9,many,CASSSLRTANTGELFF,TGTGCCAGCAGCTCCCTAAGGACAGCGAACACCGGGGAGCTGTTTTTT
NA,TRBJ1-5,TRBV15,NA,CATSRGRDSNQPQHF,TGTGCCACCAGCAGAGGCAGAGATAGCAATCAGCCCCAGCATTTT
TRBD2,TRBJ2-1,TRBV2,few,CASTPSFLKRGSEQFF,TGTGCCAGCACCCCTTCGTTCTTAAAGCGGGGTAGTGAGCAGTTCTTC
NA,TRBJ1-1,TRBV29-1,many,CSVRIPNTEAFF,TGCAGCGTCCGGATTCCGAACACTGAAGCTTTCTTT
NA,TRBJ1-5,TRBV7-2,few,CASSRAGEGQPQHF,TGTGCCAGCAGCAGAGCAGGGGAAGGTCAGCCCCAGCATTTT
TRBD1,TRBJ1-6,TRBV10-1,few,CASSPDRDRSPLHF,TGCGCCAGCAGCCCCGACAGGGATCGTTCACCCCTCCACTTT
TRBD2,TRBJ2-5,TRBV29-1,many,CSATGTSGETQYF,TGCAGCGCGACCGGGACTAGCGGAGAGACCCAGTACTTC
NA,TRBJ2-5,TRBV2,few,CASSVQGETQYF,TGTGCCAGCAGTGTGCAGGGAGAGACCCAGTACTTC
NA,TRBJ2-7,TRBV12-3/TRBV12-4,few,CASSLSHYEQYF,TGTGCCAGCAGCCTGTCACACTACGAGCAGTACTTC
NA,TRBJ1-6,TRBV3-1,hyperexpanded,CASSQNRRRLHF,TGTGCCAGCAGCCAAAATAGGCGGCGCCTCCACTTT
NA,TRBJ2-5,TRBV7-2,NA,CASSSARRETQYF,TGTGCCAGCAGCTCGGCCCGGCGGGAGACCCAGTACTTC
NA,TRBJ2-1,TRBV4-2,NA,CASSQEGGRSYNEQFF,TGTGCCAGCAGCCAAGAGGGCGGACGCTCCTACAATGAGCAGTTCTTC
NA,TRBJ1-6,TRBV7-9,few,CASSLAHSALSNSPLHF,TGTGCCAGCAGCTTAGCGCACTCAGCCCTTAGTAATTCACCCCTCCACTTT
NA,TRBJ2-3,TRBV6-2/TRBV6-3,NA,CASSYLDTQYF,TGTGCCAGCAGTTACTTAGATACGCAGTATTTT
TRBD2,TRBJ2-3,TRBV28,many,CASSLAGRADTQYF,TGTGCCAGCAGTCTAGCGGGGAGGGCAGATACGCAGTATTTT
TRBD1,TRBJ1-2,TRBV28,once,CASRRNQPYRGLGYTF,TGTGCCAGCAGACGCAACCAACCCTACAGGGGGCTTGGCTACACCTTC
NA,TRBJ2-6,TRBV6-2/TRBV6-3,NA,CASSLTGPILSGANVLTF,TGTGCCAGCAGTTTGACGGGTCCTATTCTCTCTGGGGCCAACGTCCTGACTTTC
TRBD1,TRBJ1-2,TRBV7-9,NA,CASSSRDRGYGYTF,TGTGCCAGCAGCTCCCGCGACAGGGGGTATGGCTACACCTTC
NA,TRBJ2-3,TRBV28,few,CASTPVGSTDTQYF,TGTGCCAGCACCCCGGTCGGGAGCACAGATACGCAGTATTTT
NA,TRBJ2-1,TRBV4-3,many,CASSRILGAPREVQFF,TGCGCCAGCAGCCGGATTTTGGGAGCCCCTCGTGAAGTGCAGTTCTTC
NA,TRBJ2-5,TRBV18,few,CASSPQTGTEETQYF,TGTGCCAGCTCACCCCAAACCGGGACCGAGGAGACCCAGTACTTC
NA,TRBJ1-1,TRBV6-1,few,CASKYSRANTEAFF,TGTGCCAGCAAATATAGCAGGGCGAACACTGAAGCTTTCTTT
TRBD1,TRBJ1-2,TRBV2,few,CASSRPRTGDYGYTF,TGTGCCAGCAGTCGGCCTAGGACAGGGGACTATGGCTACACCTTC
TRBD1,TRBJ1-1,TRBV5-1,few,CASSLRGQGIGVNTEAFF,TGCGCCAGCAGTTTAAGGGGACAGGGTATTGGAGTGAACACTGAAGCTTTCTTT